This entry describes one T cell receptor beta chain. The antigen remains unidentified. Patients aged 18 to 65 with hyperthyroidism were newly diagnosed, with duration under 2 months. Thyroid ultrasound and orbital computed tomography, with clinical symptoms and serum thyroxine and TRAb, informed diagnoses. Amplified regions were TCR beta CDR3 sequences from RNA transcripts. The HTBI set primed first-round TCR CDR3 RT-PCR. TCRdb reprocessed the multiplex PCR reads via MiXCR and lists one record per CDR3 protein. The sample lists roughly 710,000 distinct CDR3 sequences, 35% seen once, with 31% in the top ten. These data are taken from a study of T cells in Graves' hyperthyroidism and ophthalmopathy. Study outcomes and limitations: Among thyroid clonotypes expanded above 0.001, most also appeared in blood.

Per the germline V gene, CDR1 is MNHEY and CDR2 is SVGAGI. Trimming stripped 10 bases from V and 2 bases from J, with 12 bases between. The CDR3 extends over 12 amino acids. Sequencing was done on a sample of blood. The receptor comes from a woman aged 35 to 49 with Graves' hyperthyroidism. This rearrangement joins TRBV6-5 to TRBJ2-7; D is ambiguous. CDR3 coding DNA: TGTGCCACCCGACACCAAGCCTACGAGCAGTACTTC. Its translation: CATRHQAYEQYF.